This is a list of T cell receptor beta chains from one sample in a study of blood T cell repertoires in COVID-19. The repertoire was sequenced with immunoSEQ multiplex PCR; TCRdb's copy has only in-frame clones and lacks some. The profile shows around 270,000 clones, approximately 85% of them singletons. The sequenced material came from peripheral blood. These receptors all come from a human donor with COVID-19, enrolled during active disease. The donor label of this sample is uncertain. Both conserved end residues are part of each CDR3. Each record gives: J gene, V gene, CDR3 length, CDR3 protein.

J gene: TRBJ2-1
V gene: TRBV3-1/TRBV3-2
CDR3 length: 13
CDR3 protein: CASSLWRYNEQFF

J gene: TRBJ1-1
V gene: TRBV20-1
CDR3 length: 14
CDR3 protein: CSASGVTGNTEAFF

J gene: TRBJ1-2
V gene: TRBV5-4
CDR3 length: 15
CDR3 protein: CASSPEGDALYGYTF

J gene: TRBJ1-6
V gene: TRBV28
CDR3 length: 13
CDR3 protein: CASKSEGVSPLHF

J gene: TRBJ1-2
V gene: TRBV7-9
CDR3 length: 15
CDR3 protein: CASSLALGANYGYTF

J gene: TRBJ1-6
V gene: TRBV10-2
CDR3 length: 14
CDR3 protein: CASSEATANSPLHF

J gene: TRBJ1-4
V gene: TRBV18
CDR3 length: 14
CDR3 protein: CASSPDRGYEKLFF

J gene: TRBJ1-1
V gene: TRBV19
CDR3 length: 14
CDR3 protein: CASTGGGADTEAFF

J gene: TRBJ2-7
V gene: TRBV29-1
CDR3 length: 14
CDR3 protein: CSVRQGRGTYEQYF

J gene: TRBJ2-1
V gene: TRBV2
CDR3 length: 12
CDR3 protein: CASSVNRDSPLF

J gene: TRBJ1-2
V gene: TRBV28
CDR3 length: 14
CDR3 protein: CASSSPRGWYGYTF

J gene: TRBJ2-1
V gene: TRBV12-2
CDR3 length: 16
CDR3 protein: CASRPRRLVYGNEQFF

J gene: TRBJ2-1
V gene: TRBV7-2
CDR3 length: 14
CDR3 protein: CASSLAGATHEQFF

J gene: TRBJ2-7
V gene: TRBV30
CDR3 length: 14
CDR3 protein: CAWGTGTGAREQYF

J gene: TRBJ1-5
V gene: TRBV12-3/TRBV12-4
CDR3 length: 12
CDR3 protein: CASSFPDQPQHF

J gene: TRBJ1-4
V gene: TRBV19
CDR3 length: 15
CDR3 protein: CASTSSPATNEKLFF

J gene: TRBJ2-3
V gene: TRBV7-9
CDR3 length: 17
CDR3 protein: CASTEGLGDSSTDTQYF

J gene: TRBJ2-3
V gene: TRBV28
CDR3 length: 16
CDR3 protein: CASSFQGAGFTDTQYF

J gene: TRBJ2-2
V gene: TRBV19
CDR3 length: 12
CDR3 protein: CASSHNTGELFF

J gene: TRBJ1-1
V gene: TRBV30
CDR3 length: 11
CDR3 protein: CAWIEVGEAFF

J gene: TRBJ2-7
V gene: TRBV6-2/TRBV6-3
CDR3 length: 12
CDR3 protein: CASSASYYEQYF

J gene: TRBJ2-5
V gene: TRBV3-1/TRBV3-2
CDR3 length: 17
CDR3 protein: CASSHLSHDRGHETQYF

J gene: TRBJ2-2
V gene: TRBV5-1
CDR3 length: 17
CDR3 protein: CASSGTAIGGNTGELFF

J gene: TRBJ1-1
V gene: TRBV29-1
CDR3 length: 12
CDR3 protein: CSVARGGTEAFF

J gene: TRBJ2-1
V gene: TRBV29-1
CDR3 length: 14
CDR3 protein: CSVGLAGGPDEQFF

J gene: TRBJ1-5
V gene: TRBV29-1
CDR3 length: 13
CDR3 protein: CSVEDRGNQPQHF

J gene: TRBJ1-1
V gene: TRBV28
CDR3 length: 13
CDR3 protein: CASSLDRNTEAFF

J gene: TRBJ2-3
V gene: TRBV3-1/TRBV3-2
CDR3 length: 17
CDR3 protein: CASSQDYRAGSTDTQYF

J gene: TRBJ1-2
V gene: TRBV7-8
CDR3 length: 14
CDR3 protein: CASSLSSTGVGYTF

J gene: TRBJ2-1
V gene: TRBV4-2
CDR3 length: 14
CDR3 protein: CASTLEATFNEQFF

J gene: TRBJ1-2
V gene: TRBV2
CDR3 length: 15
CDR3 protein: CASSQVDREGYGYTF

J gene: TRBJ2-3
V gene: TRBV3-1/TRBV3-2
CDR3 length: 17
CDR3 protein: CASSLSGTGGYTDTQYF

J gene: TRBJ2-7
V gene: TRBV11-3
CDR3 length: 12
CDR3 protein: CASSLNSYEQYF

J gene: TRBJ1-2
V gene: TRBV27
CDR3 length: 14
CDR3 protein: CASSSMGAQSGYTF

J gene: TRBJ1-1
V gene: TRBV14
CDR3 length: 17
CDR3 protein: CASSQLNRGFMNTEAFF